Below are 26 T cell receptor beta chains sequenced from a single sample in a study of T cells after yellow fever vaccination. From the 5' RACE reads, TCRdb called clonotypes with MiXCR, one entry per CDR3 protein. The data hold about 340,000 distinct CDR3 sequences, with roughly an eighth observed a single time. The sequencing here drew on CD4+ T cells sorted from PBMCs, taken 15 days after the yellow fever booster vaccination. The receptors were sampled from a man between 18 and 35 years old who received the YFV17D yellow fever vaccine.

Only a few counts were recorded for this clonotype. DNA for the CDR3: TGTGCCAGCAGTTTAAGGTTGGATCAGCCCCAGCATTTT. This gives the protein CASSLRLDQPQHF. The chain has TRBV12-3 or TRBV12-4 and TRBJ1-5, with unresolved D. The CDR3 runs to 13 residues. Trimming cost V 2 bases and J 5 bases, with 7 bases left between them.

The chain is built from TRBV20-1 and TRBJ1-5; D perhaps matches TRBD1 (5 bases). Germline V lookup: CDR1 DFQATT, CDR2 SNEGSKA (reference sequence). The CDR3 is 15 amino acids. V dropped 0 bases and J dropped 0 bases, with 9 bases sitting between them. This chain's CDR3 is CSAREPQGSNQPQHF. CDR3 nucleotide sequence: TGCAGTGCTAGAGAGCCCCAGGGTAGCAATCAGCCCCAGCATTTT.

The gene calls are TRBV6-2 or TRBV6-3 and TRBJ2-5, with a possible D match to TRBD2 (5 bases). This CDR3 has 15 amino acids. Germline CDR1 reads MNHEY; CDR2 reads SVGEGT. V was cut by 5 bases and J by 0 bases, with 13 bases left in between. The CDR3 region has the DNA TGTGCCAGCAGTGACTACCACTCGTACCAAGAGACCCAGTACTTC. The encoded protein is CASSDYHSYQETQYF.

J is TRBJ1-2 and V is TRBV4-2, with no clear D. CDR1 and CDR2 (germline): LGHNA, YNFKEQ. The ends were cut back, 3 bases at V and 4 bases at J, with 12 bases in the middle. The CDR3 is 14 amino acids. The DNA of the CDR3 is TGTGCCAGCAGCCATCGGGCGGAGCTCTATGGCTACACCTTC. Residues: CASSHRAELYGYTF.

This rearrangement joins TRBV29-1 to TRBJ1-1; the match to TRBD1 covers 9 bases. This CDR3 has 13 residues. J was trimmed by 3 bases and V by 7 bases; bases with no gene match: 6. Germline CDR1 is SQVTM and CDR2 is ANQGSEA. The CDR3 loop reads CSAEGTGYTEAFF. DNA of the CDR3: TGCAGCGCCGAGGGGACAGGGTACACTGAAGCTTTCTTT.

This clonotype showed up just a few times. The chain combines TRBV9 with TRBJ1-6; 8 positions agree with TRBD1. The CDR3 has 13 residues. The V segment lost 0 bases and the J segment 11 bases; nucleotides outside the gene matches: 1. CDR1 is SGDLS, CDR2 YYNGEE, per germline. The chain's CDR3 is CASSVEQGAPLHF. The CDR3 DNA reads TGTGCCAGCAGCGTAGAACAGGGGGCACCCCTCCACTTT.

In regard to this clonotype: This likely comes from a read error, as the CDR3 has no conserved phenylalanine or tryptophan at its end. This chain links TRBV7-8 with TRBJ1-2, with a weak D call TRBD1 (5 bases). This CDR3 comprises 14 residues. Germline V gives CDR1 SGHVS, CDR2 FQNEAQ. V lost 1 base to trimming and J lost 6 bases, with 12 bases between them. The CDR3 bases are TGTGCCAGCAGCTTAGGCGTTGGGGCCGATGGCTACACCTTG. Translated: CASSLGVGADGYTL.

The chain joins TRBV7-2 to TRBJ1-5; TRBD1 matches at 7 bases. Germline CDR1 is SGHTA and CDR2 is FQGNSA. The CDR3 extends over 17 amino acids. The trim removed 4 bases at V and 0 bases at J, leaving 9 bases unmatched. The CDR3, as DNA: TGTGCCAGCAGCTCCCTCGGACAGGCGGATAGCAATCAGCCCCAGCATTTT. Translation gives CASSSLGQADSNQPQHF.

The table lists this clonotype with a few counts. V and J are TRBV7-9 and TRBJ1-2; no reliable D call. Deletions cut 2 bases from V and 8 bases from J, with 9 bases between. CDR3 length: 12 amino acids. CDR1 and CDR2 from the germline V gene are SEHNR and FQNEAQ (reference sequence). This CDR3 is CASSLPARGYTF. The CDR3 DNA reads as TGTGCCAGCAGCTTACCCGCGAGAGGCTACACCTTC.

The chain carries TRBV5-1 and TRBJ2-7, with 9 bases fitting TRBD2. CDR1 and CDR2 from the germline V gene are SGHRS and YFSETQ. The junction had 14 bases not matched to a gene; V was cut back by 3 bases and J by 4 bases. CDR3 length: 17 residues. The CDR3 nucleotides are TGCGCCAGCAGCTCGGGACTAGCAATACCTCGGCGATACGAGCAGTACTTC. It encodes CASSSGLAIPRRYEQYF.

This chain joins TRBV6-5 and TRBJ1-1; TRBD1 might be the D (5 bases). The CDR3 runs to 13 residues. The ends were cut back, 4 bases at V and 11 bases at J, with 17 bases in the middle. Looked up from germline, CDR1 is MNHEY and CDR2 is SVGAGI. CDR3 in amino acids: CASSSVVGRAAFF. The CDR3 DNA sequence: TGTGCCAGCAGTTCCGTCGTAGGCAGGGCGGCTTTCTTT.

This clonotype has just a few counts. This rearrangement joins TRBV15 to TRBJ2-7; D is uncertain. CDR3 length: 14 amino acids. Looked up from germline, CDR1 is LNHNV and CDR2 is YYDKDF (reference sequence). The V gene lost 0 bases and the J gene lost 1 base, with 7 bases spanning the gap. The CDR3, as DNA: TGTGCCACCAGCAGAGAGGGCAGTTCCTACGAGCAGTACTTC. It is translated as CATSREGSSYEQYF.

A few counts support this clonotype. CDR3 sequence: CASSFRAGGYTF. The CDR3 nucleotides are TGTGCCAGCAGTTTTAGGGCAGGCGGCTACACCTTC. The V call is TRBV12-3 or TRBV12-4, the J call TRBJ1-2; D unresolved. The CDR3 length is 12 residues. V dropped 3 bases and J dropped 8 bases, with 10 bases sitting between them.

The J gene is TRBJ2-3, the V gene TRBV6-4, with TRBD1 identical over 9 bases. The junction had 5 bases not matched to a gene; V was cut back by 2 bases and J by 2 bases. Germline assignment: CDR1 MRHNA and CDR2 SNTAGT. This CDR3 contains 16 residues. The CDR3 region has the DNA TGTGCCAGCAGTGACGAACAGGGGGCTGACACAGATACGCAGTATTTT. As protein: CASSDEQGADTDTQYF.

The table lists this clonotype with many counts. The rearrangement links TRBV4-2 to TRBJ2-1, with 10 bases fitting TRBD1. This CDR3 has 17 residues. V gave up 4 bases and J gave up 2 bases; unmatched junction bases: 8. CDR1 is LGHNA and CDR2 is YNFKEQ in the germline V gene. The CDR3 is CASSRYLGQGTYNEQFF. CDR3 sequence (DNA): TGTGCCAGCAGCCGCTACTTGGGACAGGGGACCTACAATGAGCAGTTCTTC.

The CDR3 is CASWDSSNGYTF. CDR3 coding DNA: TGTGCCAGCTGGGACTCTTCAAATGGCTACACCTTC. This chain links TRBV9 with TRBJ1-2, with TRBD1 as a possible D gene (5 bases). The CDR3 consists of 12 residues. Germline V lookup: CDR1 SGDLS, CDR2 YYNGEE. Deletions cut 7 bases from V and 6 bases from J, with 13 bases between. Full variable domain (rest looked up from reference TRBV9 and TRBJ1-2): DSGVTQTPKHLITATGQRVTLRCSPRSGDLSVYWYQQSLDQGLQFLIQYYNGEERAKGNILERFSAQQFPDLHSELNLSSLELGDSALYFCASWDSSNGYTFGSGTRLTVV.

This clonotype has only a few counts. This chain connects TRBV29-1 to TRBJ1-2, with D tentatively TRBD1 (6 bases). CDR1 is SQVTM and CDR2 is ANQGSEA in the germline V gene. V was pared by 6 bases and J by 8 bases, with 10 bases between. This CDR3 spans 10 amino acids. The CDR3 DNA reads TGCAGCGTGACAGGTGCCGGCTACACCTTC. It encodes CSVTGAGYTF.

V usage is TRBV14 and J usage is TRBJ2-5; D possibly uses TRBD1 or TRBD2 (6 bases each). The V end lost 4 bases, the J end lost 2 bases, and 11 bases lay between the germline ends. Germline values: CDR1 SGHDN, CDR2 FVKESK. CDR3 size: 14 residues. The CDR3 DNA reads as TGTGCCAGCAGCCGACTAGGGGGACAAGAGACCCAGTACTTC. This codes for CASSRLGGQETQYF.

In its sample, this clonotype was seen a few times. This chain connects TRBV2 to TRBJ1-2; D ambiguous. This CDR3 has 14 residues. The germline gives CDR1 SNHLY, CDR2 FYNNEI. The V end was cut by 7 bases, the J end by 0 bases, with 12 bases between. CDR3: CASTTRGANYGYTF. The CDR3, as DNA: TGTGCCAGCACCACACGGGGAGCTAACTATGGCTACACCTTC.

The rearrangement links TRBV4-3 to TRBJ2-7; perhaps TRBD2 as D (6 bases). CDR1 LGHNA and CDR2 YSLEER come from the germline V gene. The CDR3 sequence is 17 residues long. The V end was cut by 2 bases, the J end by 4 bases, with 21 bases between. CDR3 sequence reads: CASSQYGRGGGRYEQYF. CDR3 coding DNA: TGCGCCAGCAGCCAATACGGTCGGGGCGGAGGGAGGTACGAGCAGTACTTC.

This clonotype turned up a few times. The J gene is TRBJ2-2, the V gene TRBV7-2; 9 positions match TRBD2. This CDR3 is built from 16 residues. V lost 1 base to trimming and J lost 6 bases; unmatched junction nucleotides: 6. Germline V gene lookup returns CDR1 SGHTA and CDR2 FQGNSA. CDR3 protein: CASSLVPAGGAGELFF. CDR3 nucleotide sequence: TGTGCCAGCAGCTTAGTCCCAGCGGGGGGTGCCGGGGAGCTGTTTTTT.

The genes are TRBV4-2 and TRBJ2-3, with D possibly called TRBD1 or TRBD2 (5 bases each). This CDR3 has 15 residues. Trimming cost V 1 base and J 3 bases, with 11 bases left between them. Germline V lookup: CDR1 LGHNA, CDR2 YNFKEQ. CDR3 bases: TGTGCCAGCAGCCAAGCTGGGGGAGCAACAGATACGCAGTATTTT. It encodes CASSQAGGATDTQYF.

This chain links TRBV5-5 with TRBJ2-3; either TRBD1 or TRBD2 may fit D (5 bases each). This CDR3 is 16 amino acids long. Germline loops: CDR1 SGHKS, CDR2 YYEKEE (reference sequence). Between the trimmed V and J ends, which lost 2 bases and 1 base, there was a span of 14 bases. The CDR3 spells CASSFRLGDGTDTQYF. CDR3 DNA sequence: TGTGCCAGCAGCTTTCGCCTGGGGGACGGCACAGATACGCAGTATTTT. The complete variable domain, with remaining parts taken from reference TRBV5-5 and TRBJ2-3, reads DAGVTQSPTHLIKTRGQQVTLRCSPISGHKSVSWYQQVLGQGPQFIFQYYEKEERGRGNFPDRFSARQFPNYSSELNVNALLLGDSALYLCASSFRLGDGTDTQYFGPGTRLTVL.

The rearrangement uses TRBV7-9 and TRBJ2-2, with a weak D call TRBD1 (5 bases). Trimming cost V 4 bases and J 3 bases, with 18 bases left between them. Germline CDR1 SEHNR, CDR2 FQNEAQ (reference sequence). This CDR3 contains 17 residues. This chain's CDR3 is CASSYQPTAAYTGELFF. The CDR3 region has the DNA TGTGCCAGCAGCTACCAACCGACAGCCGCATACACCGGGGAGCTGTTTTTT.

The chain carries TRBV10-3 and TRBJ1-5, with 8 positions matching TRBD1. Germline-derived CDR1 and CDR2 are ENHRY and SYGVKD. This CDR3 has 14 residues. The ends lost 10 bases at V and 2 bases at J; junction bases unmatched: 7. The CDR3 spells CATGQGAGNQPQHF. CDR3 in DNA: TGTGCCACCGGGCAGGGGGCGGGCAATCAGCCCCAGCATTTT.

The chain recombines TRBV7-2 with TRBJ2-5; D possibly corresponds to TRBD1 (6 bases). CDR1 and CDR2 from the germline V gene are SGHTA and FQGNSA. CDR3 size: 11 residues. V was clipped by 5 bases and J by 7 bases, with 8 bases between them. The CDR3: CASSKGGTQYF. As DNA, the CDR3 is TGTGCCAGCAGCAAAGGGGGGACCCAGTACTTC. Full variable domain (rest looked up from reference TRBV7-2 and TRBJ2-5): GAGVSQSPSNKVTEKGKDVELRCDPISGHTALYWYRQSLGQGLEFLIYFQGNSAPDKSGLPSDRFSAERTGGSVSTLTIQRTQQEDSAVYLCASSKGGTQYFGPGTRLLVL.